This TCR beta chain was sequenced during a study of T cell repertoires in cytomegalovirus infection. At the level of the study: CMV epitopes in the study were HLA-C-restricted (recently identified) and HLA-B-restricted (well studied). It can be stated that public TCR beta signatures indicated CMV infection as well as a matching HLA type. Study-wide findings and caveats: The ex vivo response showed dominance by HLA-C-restricted CMV-specific TCR beta clonotypes. Cumulative public TCR beta family frequency identified CMV carriers with the relevant HLA.

TCRdb fed the reads into MiXCR, producing one record per CDR3 protein. The table has under 150,000 distinct CDR3 sequences, around 30% seen once; the top ten hold less than 45%. About this clonotype itself: The antigen is undetermined.

The CDR3 extends over 16 amino acids. CDR1 SEHNR and CDR2 FQNEAQ come from the germline V gene (reference sequence). V lost 5 bases and J 1 base, leaving 16 bases between the germline ends. This TCR derives from a human donor in good health (CMV status not recorded). Some clones in this sample may be carry-over from other donors' samples. The V call is TRBV7-9, the J call TRBJ2-3; D is ambiguous. The sequenced sample was CD8+ T cells from cultured PBMCs, obtained from culture after CMV antigen stimulation. In DNA, the CDR3 is TGTGCCAGCAGCCCCCCCGAGTCGAAGGGCACAGATACGCAGTATTTT. Protein sequence: CASSPPESKGTDTQYF. The entire variable domain, with the rest obtained from reference TRBV7-9 and TRBJ2-3, is as follows: DTGVSQNPRHKITKRGQNVTFRCDPISEHNRLYWYRQTLGQGPEFLTYFQNEAQLEKSRLLSDRFSAERPKGSFSTLEIQRTEQGDSAMYLCASSPPESKGTDTQYFGPGTRLTVL.